The entry that follows covers one T cell receptor (beta chain) sequence. Survey-level TCR beta sequencing used the immunoSEQ assay. Measured with immunoSEQ multiplex PCR; TCRdb has only the in-frame clones, and not every one. The sample records 45,000 to 60,000 clones, 80% to 95% being singletons. The CDR3 is 14 amino acids. After removal of 6 bases from V and 7 bases from J, the junction contained 8 bases not matched to a gene. Germline CDR1 SGHDT, CDR2 YYEEEE. Sequencing was carried out using PBMCs. This receptor was obtained from a man aged 35-49 years with rheumatoid arthritis. The genes are TRBV5-6 and TRBJ1-5; 9 bases align to TRBD1. CDR3 protein: CASIKQGARQPQHF. In DNA form, the CDR3 reads TGTGCCAGCATTAAACAGGGGGCGAGACAGCCCCAGCATTTT.